The 16 T cell receptor beta chains below come from one sample, sequenced in a study of T cell responses to AZD1222 COVID-19 vaccine. The method was immunoSEQ multiplex PCR; TCRdb's version includes in-frame clones alone and lacks a portion of them. The data show approximately 140,000 clones, approximately 90% seen once. The specimen comprised peripheral blood, sampled 28 days after the second AZD1222 dose. Receptor source: an adult who received the AZD1222 COVID-19 vaccine.

This rearrangement joins TRBV6-4 to TRBJ2-2, with 14 positions matching TRBD2. This CDR3 has 17 amino acids. The ends lost 2 bases at V and 5 bases at J; junction bases unmatched: 4. The germline V gene has CDR1 MRHNA and CDR2 SNTAGT. The CDR3 here is CASSDTGLAGVTGELFF. The CDR3 nucleotides are TGTGCCAGCAGTGACACGGGACTAGCGGGAGTTACCGGGGAGCTGTTTTTT.

This chain connects TRBV4-3 to TRBJ2-7; the D gene is possibly TRBD1 (6 bases). The CDR3 sequence is 20 residues long. Germline loops: CDR1 LGHNA, CDR2 YSLEER. V shed 0 bases and J shed 0 bases, with 24 bases lying between them. Written as DNA, the CDR3 is TGCGCCAGCAGCCAAGATTTGGCCACCGGGACAAATCAGTACTCCTACGAGCAGTACTTC. It specifies CASSQDLATGTNQYSYEQYF.

The chain uses TRBV7-9 and TRBJ1-1, with D uncertain. Germline V CDR1 and CDR2: SEHNR, FQNEAQ (reference sequence). Between the trimmed V and J ends, which lost 7 bases and 3 bases, there was a span of 12 bases. The CDR3 extends over 13 amino acids. In DNA form, the CDR3 reads TGTGCCAGCATCGAGGGATCCCACACTGAAGCTTTCTTT. It specifies CASIEGSHTEAFF.

V gene TRBV11-2 combines with J gene TRBJ2-1; 9 bases map to TRBD2. This CDR3 has 15 residues. Trimming took 5 bases from V and 8 from J; bases not matched to a gene: 10. CDR1 is SGHAT, CDR2 FQNNGV, per germline. The CDR3 region is CASSGLRREGHEQFF. The DNA of the CDR3 is TGTGCCAGCAGCGGGCTGAGGCGGGAGGGCCATGAGCAGTTCTTC.

J is TRBJ1-2 and V is TRBV6-5; no clear D. Deletions cut 0 bases from V and 0 bases from J, with 5 bases between. The CDR3 has 14 residues. Germline V gene sequence: CDR1 MNHEY, CDR2 SVGAGI. CDR3 protein: CASSYSSANYGYTF. Written as DNA, the CDR3 is TGTGCCAGCAGTTACTCGTCAGCTAACTATGGCTACACCTTC.

V gene TRBV12-5 combines with J gene TRBJ2-5; possibly TRBD1 for D (6 bases). The CDR3 is 15 residues long. Germline loops: CDR1 LGHNT, CDR2 FRNRAP. V was pared by 6 bases and J by 1 base, with 15 bases between. This chain's CDR3 is CASGPGDVGQETQYF. As DNA, the CDR3 is TGTGCTAGTGGCCCAGGGGACGTCGGCCAAGAGACCCAGTACTTC.

The CDR3 spells CATQGTLGQPQHF. CDR3 DNA: TGTGCCACCCAGGGTACTCTGGGTCAGCCCCAGCATTTT. This sequence joins TRBV27 and TRBJ1-5; possibly TRBD1 for D (5 bases). The germline gives CDR1 MNHEY, CDR2 SMNVEV (reference sequence). The CDR3 spans 13 residues. V was trimmed by 10 bases and J by 6 bases, leaving 16 bases between them.

There are a few counts of this clone. The CDR3 here is CASVGLRSPLHF. CDR3 DNA sequence: TGTGCCAGCGTTGGACTAAGATCACCCCTCCACTTT. The V and J genes are TRBV2 and TRBJ1-6, with unresolved D. Trimming cost V 8 bases and J 10 bases, with 12 bases left between them. This CDR3 comprises 12 residues. Germline V gene sequence: CDR1 SNHLY, CDR2 FYNNEI.

The rearrangement uses TRBV5-1 and TRBJ2-7; D may be TRBD1 or TRBD2 (5 bases each). The CDR3 totals 13 residues. Trimming removed 3 bases at V and 2 bases at J, with 9 bases between. Germline lookup yields CDR1 SGHRS and CDR2 YFSETQ. In nucleotides, the CDR3 is TGCGCCAGCAGCTCGGGACGGCCCTACGAGCAGTACTTC. Translating gives CASSSGRPYEQYF.

This chain joins TRBV30 and TRBJ1-6; possible D gene TRBD1, 6 bases. This CDR3 is built from 12 residues. The germline gives CDR1 GTSNPN, CDR2 SVGIG (reference sequence). V lost 2 bases to trimming and J lost 10 bases, with 9 bases between them. The CDR3 nucleotides are TGTGCCTGGAGTCGGACAGTCTCACCCCTCCACTTT. Translation gives CAWSRTVSPLHF.

V gene TRBV27 combines with J gene TRBJ1-1; D possibly corresponds to TRBD1 (6 bases). CDR1 and CDR2 (germline): MNHEY, SMNVEV (reference sequence). This CDR3 is 14 amino acids long. V shed 7 bases and J shed 0 bases, with 12 bases lying between them. The CDR3 sequence: CASTGGALNTEAFF. The CDR3, as DNA: TGTGCCAGCACGGGGGGGGCTTTGAACACTGAAGCTTTCTTT.

CDR3 nucleotides: TGTGCCACCAGCAGAGATCTGGAGGAGACCCAGTACTTC. The encoded protein is CATSRDLEETQYF. V is TRBV15 and J is TRBJ2-5; D is unresolved. With 0 bases removed from V and 5 bases from J, the gap between germline ends came to 7 bases. Germline CDR1 reads LNHNV; CDR2 reads YYDKDF (reference sequence). This CDR3 is 13 amino acids long.

The genes are TRBV5-5 and TRBJ2-1; D assignment may be TRBD1 or TRBD2 (5 bases each). Trimming left V 0 bases short and J 10 bases short, with 20 bases between. The length of the CDR3 is 16 residues. Per the germline V gene, CDR1 is SGHKS and CDR2 is YYEKEE (reference sequence). As DNA, the CDR3 is TGTGCCAGCAGCTTGGGGACACTGGTAGGACGGGACGAGCAGTTCTTC. Protein sequence: CASSLGTLVGRDEQFF.

The chain recombines TRBV7-2 with TRBJ2-7, with TRBD2 matching over 8 bases. The junction had 7 bases not matched to a gene; V was cut back by 2 bases and J by 4 bases. The germline gives CDR1 SGHTA, CDR2 FQGNSA. This CDR3 comprises 15 residues. CDR3 sequence reads: CASSLMGGRLYEQYF. The CDR3 nucleotides are TGTGCCAGCAGCTTAATGGGCGGGAGGCTTTACGAGCAGTACTTC.

This clone has only one observation. This chain joins TRBV6-4 and TRBJ2-1; TRBD2 is a possible D gene (5 bases). This CDR3 has 15 amino acids. In germline, CDR1 is MRHNA, CDR2 SNTAGT. V lost 2 bases and J 7 bases, leaving 15 bases between the germline ends. CDR3 DNA: TGTGCCAGCAGTGACGGGTTTGAGGGTGCTAATGAGCAGTTCTTC. Its translation: CASSDGFEGANEQFF.

The CDR3 is CASSVTYSNGKLFF. CDR3 nucleotide sequence: TGTGCCAGCAGTGTAACTTATTCCAACGGAAAACTGTTTTTT. This rearrangement joins TRBV27 to TRBJ1-4; D gene unclear. In germline, CDR1 is MNHEY, CDR2 SMNVEV (reference sequence). The CDR3 spans 14 residues. Between the trimmed V and J ends, which lost 5 bases and 10 bases, there was a span of 17 bases.